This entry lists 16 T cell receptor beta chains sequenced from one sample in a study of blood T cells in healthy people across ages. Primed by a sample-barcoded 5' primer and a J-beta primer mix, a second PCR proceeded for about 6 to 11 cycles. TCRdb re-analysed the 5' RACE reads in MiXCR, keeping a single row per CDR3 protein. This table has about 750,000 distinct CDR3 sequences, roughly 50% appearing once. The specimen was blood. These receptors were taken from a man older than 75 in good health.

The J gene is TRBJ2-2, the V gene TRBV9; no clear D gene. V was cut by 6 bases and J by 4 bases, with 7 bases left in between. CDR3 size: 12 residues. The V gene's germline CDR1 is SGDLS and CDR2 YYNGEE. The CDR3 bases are TGTGCCAGCAACATAAGCACCGGGGAGCTGTTTTTT. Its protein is CASNISTGELFF.

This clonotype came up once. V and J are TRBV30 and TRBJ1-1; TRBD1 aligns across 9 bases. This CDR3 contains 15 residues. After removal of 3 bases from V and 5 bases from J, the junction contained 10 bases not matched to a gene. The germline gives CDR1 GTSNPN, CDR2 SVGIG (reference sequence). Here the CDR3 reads CAWSRTGEVRTEAFF. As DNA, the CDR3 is TGTGCCTGGAGCCGGACAGGGGAGGTGAGGACTGAAGCTTTCTTT. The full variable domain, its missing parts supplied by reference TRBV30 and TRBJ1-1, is SQTIHQWPATLVQPVGSPLSLECTVEGTSNPNLYWYRQAAGRGLQLLFYSVGIGQISSEVPQNLSASRPQDRQFILSSKKLLLSDSGFYLCAWSRTGEVRTEAFFGQGTRLTVV.

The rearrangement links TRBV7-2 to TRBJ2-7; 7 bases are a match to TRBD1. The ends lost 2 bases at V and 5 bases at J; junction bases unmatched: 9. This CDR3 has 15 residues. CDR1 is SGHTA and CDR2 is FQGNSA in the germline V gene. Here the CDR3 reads CASSLQQGVPDEQYF. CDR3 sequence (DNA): TGTGCCAGCAGCTTACAGCAGGGGGTACCCGACGAGCAGTACTTC.

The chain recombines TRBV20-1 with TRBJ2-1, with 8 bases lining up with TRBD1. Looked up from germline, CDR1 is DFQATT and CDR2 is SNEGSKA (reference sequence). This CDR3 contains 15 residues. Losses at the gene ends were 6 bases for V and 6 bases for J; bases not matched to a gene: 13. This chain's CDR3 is CSAQKPGQAPNEQFF. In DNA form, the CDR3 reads TGCAGTGCCCAAAAGCCGGGACAGGCACCCAATGAGCAGTTCTTC.

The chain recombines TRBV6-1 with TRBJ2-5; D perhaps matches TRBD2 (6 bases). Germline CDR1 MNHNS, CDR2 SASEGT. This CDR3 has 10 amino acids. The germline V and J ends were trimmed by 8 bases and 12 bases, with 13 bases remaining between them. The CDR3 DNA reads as TGTGCCAGCGGGACTCAGCCTGAGTACTTC. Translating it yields CASGTQPEYF.

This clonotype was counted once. The CDR3 bases are TGTGCCAGCAGTGAAGCGGGGACAGGGCGGCTAGGGGGCAATGAGCAGTACTTC. This sequence encodes CASSEAGTGRLGGNEQYF. The rearrangement uses TRBV6-1 and TRBJ2-5; 9 positions agree with TRBD1. The J segment lost 11 bases and the V segment lost 0 bases, leaving 19 bases of the junction unmatched. Germline lookup yields CDR1 MNHNS and CDR2 SASEGT. The CDR3 contains 18 residues.

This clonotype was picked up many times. This chain's CDR3 is CASRPGQGAYEQYF. CDR3 nucleotide sequence: TGTGCCAGCAGACCGGGACAGGGGGCCTACGAGCAGTACTTC. V is TRBV6-2 or TRBV6-3 and J is TRBJ2-7, with 11 bases that match TRBD1. The CDR3 runs 14 residues. Per the germline V gene, CDR1 is MNHEY and CDR2 is SVGEGT. V was clipped by 6 bases and J by 2 bases; unmatched bases: 3.

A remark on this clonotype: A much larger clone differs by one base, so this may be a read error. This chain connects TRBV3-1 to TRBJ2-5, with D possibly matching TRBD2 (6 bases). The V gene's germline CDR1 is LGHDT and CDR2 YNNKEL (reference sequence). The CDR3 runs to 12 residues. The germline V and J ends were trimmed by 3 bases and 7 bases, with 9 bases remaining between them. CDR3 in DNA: TGTGCCAGCAGCCAGTTGGGAGGGACCCAGTACTTC. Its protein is CASSQLGGTQYF.

CDR3 sequence reads: CASSLSGTGGFYGYTF. CDR3 sequence (DNA): TGTGCCAGCAGTTTATCCGGGACAGGGGGCTTCTATGGCTACACCTTC. The chain carries TRBV27 and TRBJ1-2; 12 bases fit TRBD1. The length of the CDR3 is 16 residues. Trimming at V came to 0 bases and at J to 4 bases, leaving 3 bases not matched to a gene. CDR1 is MNHEY, CDR2 SMNVEV, per germline (reference sequence).

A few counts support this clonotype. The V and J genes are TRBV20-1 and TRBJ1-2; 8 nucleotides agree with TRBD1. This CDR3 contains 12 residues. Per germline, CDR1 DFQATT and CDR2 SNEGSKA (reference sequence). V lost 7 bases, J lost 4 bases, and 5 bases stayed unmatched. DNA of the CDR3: TGCAGTGGGGCAGGGGGCGTCTATGGCTACACCTTC. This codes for CSGAGGVYGYTF.

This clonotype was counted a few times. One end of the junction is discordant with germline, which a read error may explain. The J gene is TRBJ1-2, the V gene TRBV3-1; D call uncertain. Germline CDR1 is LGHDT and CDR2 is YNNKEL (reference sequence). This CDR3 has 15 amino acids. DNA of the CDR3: TGTGCCAGCGCCCCCGAGCGGGTTCCGTTCTATGGTTACACCTTC. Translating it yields CASAPERVPFYGYTF. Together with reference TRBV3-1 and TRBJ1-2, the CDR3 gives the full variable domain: DTAVSQTPKYLVTQMGNDKSIKCEQNLGHDTMYWYKQDSKKFLKIMFSYNNKELIINETVPNRFSPKSPDKAHLNLHINSLELGDSAVYFCASAPERVPFYGYTFGSGTRLTVV.

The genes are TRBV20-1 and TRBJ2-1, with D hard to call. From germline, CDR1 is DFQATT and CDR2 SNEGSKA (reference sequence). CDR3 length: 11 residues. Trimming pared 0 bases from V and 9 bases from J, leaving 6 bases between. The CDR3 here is CSARDPPEQFF. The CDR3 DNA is TGCAGTGCTAGAGATCCTCCTGAGCAGTTCTTC.

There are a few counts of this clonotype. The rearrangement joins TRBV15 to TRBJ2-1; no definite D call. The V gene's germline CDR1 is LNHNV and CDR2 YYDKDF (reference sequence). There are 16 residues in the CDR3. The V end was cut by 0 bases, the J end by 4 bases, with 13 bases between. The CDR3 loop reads CATSRDRTIGYNEQFF. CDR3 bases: TGTGCCACCAGCAGAGACCGTACCATTGGATACAATGAGCAGTTCTTC.

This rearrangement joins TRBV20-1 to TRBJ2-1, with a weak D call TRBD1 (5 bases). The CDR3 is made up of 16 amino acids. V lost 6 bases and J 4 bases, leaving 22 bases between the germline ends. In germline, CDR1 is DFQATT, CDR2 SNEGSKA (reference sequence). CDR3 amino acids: CSATETVFTPYNEQFF. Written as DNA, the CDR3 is TGCAGTGCCACCGAGACAGTTTTCACCCCATACAATGAGCAGTTCTTC.

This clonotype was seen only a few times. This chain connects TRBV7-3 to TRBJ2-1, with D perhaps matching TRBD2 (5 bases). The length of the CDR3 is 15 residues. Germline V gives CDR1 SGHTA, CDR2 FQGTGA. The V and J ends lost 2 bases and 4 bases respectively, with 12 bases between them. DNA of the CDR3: TGTGCCAGCAGCTTAGGCTTTTTAGCGTACAATGAGCAGTTCTTC. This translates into CASSLGFLAYNEQFF.

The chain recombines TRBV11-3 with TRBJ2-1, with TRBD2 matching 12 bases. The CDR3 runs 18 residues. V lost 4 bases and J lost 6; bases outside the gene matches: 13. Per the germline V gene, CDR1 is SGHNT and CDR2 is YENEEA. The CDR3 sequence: CASSSSRLAGVSSNEQFF. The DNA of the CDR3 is TGTGCCAGCAGCTCAAGCCGACTAGCGGGAGTGAGTAGCAATGAGCAGTTCTTC.